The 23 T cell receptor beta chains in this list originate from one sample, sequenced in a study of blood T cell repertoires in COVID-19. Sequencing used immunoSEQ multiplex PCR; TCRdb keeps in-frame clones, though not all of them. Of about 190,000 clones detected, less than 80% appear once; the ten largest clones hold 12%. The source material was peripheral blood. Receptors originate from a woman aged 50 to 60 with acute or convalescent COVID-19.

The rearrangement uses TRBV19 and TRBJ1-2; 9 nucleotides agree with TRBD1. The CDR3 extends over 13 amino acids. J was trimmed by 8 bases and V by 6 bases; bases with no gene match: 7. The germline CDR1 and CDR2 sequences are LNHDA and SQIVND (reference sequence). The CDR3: CASSNTGQGGYTF. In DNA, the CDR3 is TGTGCCAGTAGCAACACAGGACAGGGGGGCTACACCTTC. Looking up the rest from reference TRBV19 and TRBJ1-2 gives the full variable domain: DGGITQSPKYLFRKEGQNVTLSCEQNLNHDAMYWYRQDPGQGLRLIYYSQIVNDFQKGDIAEGYSVSREKKESFPLTVTSAQKNPTAFYLCASSNTGQGGYTFGSGTRLTVV.

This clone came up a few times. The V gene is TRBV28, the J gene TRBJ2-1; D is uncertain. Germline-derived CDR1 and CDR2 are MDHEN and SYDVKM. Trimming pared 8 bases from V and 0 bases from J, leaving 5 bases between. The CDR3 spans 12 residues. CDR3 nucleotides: TGTGCCAGCTGCGTCTCCTACAATGAGCAGTTCTTC. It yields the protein CASCVSYNEQFF.

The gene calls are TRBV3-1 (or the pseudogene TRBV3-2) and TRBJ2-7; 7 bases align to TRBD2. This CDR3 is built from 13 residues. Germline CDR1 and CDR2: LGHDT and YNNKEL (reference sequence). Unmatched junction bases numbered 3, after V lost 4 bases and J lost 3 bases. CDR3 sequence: CASSLAGNYEQYF. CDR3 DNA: TGTGCCAGCAGCCTAGCGGGTAACTACGAGCAGTACTTC.

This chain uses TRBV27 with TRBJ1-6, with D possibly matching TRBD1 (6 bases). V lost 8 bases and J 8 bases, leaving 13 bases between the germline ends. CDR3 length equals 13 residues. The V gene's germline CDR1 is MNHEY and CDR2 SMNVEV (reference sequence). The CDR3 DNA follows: TGTGCCAGCGGTTGGGAGGGGGATTCACCCCTCCACTTT. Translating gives CASGWEGDSPLHF.

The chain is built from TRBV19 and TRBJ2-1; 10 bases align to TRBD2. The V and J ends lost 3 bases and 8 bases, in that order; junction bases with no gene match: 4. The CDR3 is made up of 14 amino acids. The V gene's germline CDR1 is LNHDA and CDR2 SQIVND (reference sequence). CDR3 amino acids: CASSMASGSHEQFF. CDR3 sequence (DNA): TGTGCCAGTAGTATGGCTAGCGGGAGTCATGAGCAGTTCTTC.

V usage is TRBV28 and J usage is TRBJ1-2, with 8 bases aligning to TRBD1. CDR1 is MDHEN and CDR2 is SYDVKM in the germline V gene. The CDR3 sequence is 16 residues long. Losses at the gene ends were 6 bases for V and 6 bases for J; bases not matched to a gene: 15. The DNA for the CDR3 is TGTGCCAGCAGCTTGGACAGGGTGGAAGGTCTGGATGGCTACACCTTC. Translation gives CASSLDRVEGLDGYTF.

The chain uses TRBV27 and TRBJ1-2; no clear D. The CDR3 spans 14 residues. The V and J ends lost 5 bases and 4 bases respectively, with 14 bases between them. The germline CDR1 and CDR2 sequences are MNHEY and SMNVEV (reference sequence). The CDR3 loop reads CASSPRGSSYGYTF. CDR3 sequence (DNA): TGTGCCAGCAGTCCGCGAGGGAGTAGCTATGGCTACACCTTC.

The CDR3 nucleotides are TGTGCCTGGAGTCCCCGGACAGGAAACAATCAGCCCCAGCATTTT. Translating gives CAWSPRTGNNQPQHF. V is TRBV30 and J is TRBJ1-5; 7 nucleotides align to TRBD1. In germline, CDR1 is GTSNPN, CDR2 SVGIG (reference sequence). The V segment lost 2 bases and the J segment 3 bases; nucleotides outside the gene matches: 7. CDR3 length equals 15 residues.

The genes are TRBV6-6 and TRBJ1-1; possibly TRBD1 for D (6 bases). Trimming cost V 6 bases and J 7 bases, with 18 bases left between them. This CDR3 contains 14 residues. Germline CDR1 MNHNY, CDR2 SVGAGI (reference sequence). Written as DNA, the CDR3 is TGTGCCAGCAGCTACAGAGAACAGGGCTTTGAAGCTTTCTTT. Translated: CASSYREQGFEAFF.

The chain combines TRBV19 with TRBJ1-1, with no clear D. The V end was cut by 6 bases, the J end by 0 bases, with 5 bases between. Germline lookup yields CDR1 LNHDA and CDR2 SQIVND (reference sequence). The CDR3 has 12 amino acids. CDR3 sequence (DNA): TGTGCCAGTAGACACATGAACACTGAAGCTTTCTTT. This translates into CASRHMNTEAFF.

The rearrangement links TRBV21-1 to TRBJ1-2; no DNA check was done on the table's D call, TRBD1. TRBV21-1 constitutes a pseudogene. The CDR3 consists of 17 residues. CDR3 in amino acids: CASSKAGQTLANYGYTF. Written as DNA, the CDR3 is TGTGCCAGCAGCAAAGCGGGACAGACCCTAGCTAACTATGGCTACACCTTC.

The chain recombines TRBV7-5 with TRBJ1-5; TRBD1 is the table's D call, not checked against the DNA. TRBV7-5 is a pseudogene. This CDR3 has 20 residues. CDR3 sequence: CARSLVKSDGTGYSNQPQHF. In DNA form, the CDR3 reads TGTGCCAGAAGCTTAGTAAAGTCTGATGGGACAGGTTATAGCAATCAGCCCCAGCATTTT.

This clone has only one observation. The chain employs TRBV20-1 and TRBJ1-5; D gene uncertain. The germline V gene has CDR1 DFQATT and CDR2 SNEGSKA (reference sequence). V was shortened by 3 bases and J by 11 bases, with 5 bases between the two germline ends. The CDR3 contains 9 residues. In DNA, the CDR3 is TGCAGTGCTAGCGGGGCCCAGCATTTT. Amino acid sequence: CSASGAQHF.

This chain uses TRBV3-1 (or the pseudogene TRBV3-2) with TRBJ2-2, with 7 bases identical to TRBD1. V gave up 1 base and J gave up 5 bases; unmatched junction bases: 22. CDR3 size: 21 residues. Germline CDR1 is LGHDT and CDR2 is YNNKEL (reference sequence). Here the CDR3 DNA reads TGTGCCAGCAGCCAAGTCGGCTTCGGGGATTTAAGGACAGGCGTAACCGGGGAGCTGTTTTTT. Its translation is CASSQVGFGDLRTGVTGELFF.

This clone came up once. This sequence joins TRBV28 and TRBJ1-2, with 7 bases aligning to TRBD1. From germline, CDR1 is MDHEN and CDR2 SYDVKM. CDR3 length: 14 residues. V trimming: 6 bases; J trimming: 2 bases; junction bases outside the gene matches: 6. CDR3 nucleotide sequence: TGTGCCAGCAGACCTACAGGGGTGAACTATGGCTACACCTTC. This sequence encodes CASRPTGVNYGYTF.

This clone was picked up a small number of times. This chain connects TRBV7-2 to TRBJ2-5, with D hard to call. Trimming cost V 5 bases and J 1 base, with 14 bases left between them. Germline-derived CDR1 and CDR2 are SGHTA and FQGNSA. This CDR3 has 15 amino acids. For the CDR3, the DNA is TGTGCCAGCAGCCTGAGACCGCTAGGCCAAGAGACCCAGTACTTC. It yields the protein CASSLRPLGQETQYF.

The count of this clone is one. The CDR3, as DNA: TGTGCCATCAGTGACGCCAGCGGGAGGGGAACCTCCTACGAGCAGTACTTC. Translating it yields CAISDASGRGTSYEQYF. The chain combines TRBV10-3 with TRBJ2-7, with 10 bases lining up with TRBD2. V lost 3 bases, J lost 0 bases, and 8 bases stayed unmatched. Germline V gene data show CDR1 as ENHRY and CDR2 as SYGVKD. The CDR3 consists of 17 residues.

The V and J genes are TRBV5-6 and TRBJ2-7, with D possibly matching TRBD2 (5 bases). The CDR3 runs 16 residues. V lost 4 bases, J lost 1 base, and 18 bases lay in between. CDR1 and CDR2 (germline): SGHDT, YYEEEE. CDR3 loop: CASSPPGSRGSYEQYF. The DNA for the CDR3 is TGTGCCAGCAGCCCTCCGGGTTCCCGCGGGTCCTACGAGCAGTACTTC.

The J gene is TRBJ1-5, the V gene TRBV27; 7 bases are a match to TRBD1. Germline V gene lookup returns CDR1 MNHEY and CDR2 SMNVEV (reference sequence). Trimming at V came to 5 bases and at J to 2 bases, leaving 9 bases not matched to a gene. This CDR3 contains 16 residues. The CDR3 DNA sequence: TGTGCCAGCAGTCGGGGCGACAGGGCCGGCAATCAGCCCCAGCATTTT. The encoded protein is CASSRGDRAGNQPQHF.

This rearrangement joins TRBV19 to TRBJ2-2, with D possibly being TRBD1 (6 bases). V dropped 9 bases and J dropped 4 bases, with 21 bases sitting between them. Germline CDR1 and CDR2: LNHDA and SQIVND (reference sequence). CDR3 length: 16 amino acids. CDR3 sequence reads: CASLRQAATTTGELFF. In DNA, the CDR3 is TGTGCCAGCCTCCGACAGGCCGCTACTACCACCGGGGAGCTGTTTTTT.

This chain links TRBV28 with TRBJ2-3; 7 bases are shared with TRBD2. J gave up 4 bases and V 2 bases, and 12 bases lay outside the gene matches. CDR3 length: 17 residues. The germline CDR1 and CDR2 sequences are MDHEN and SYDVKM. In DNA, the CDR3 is TGTGCCAGCAGTTTAGTTAGTGGCGGGAGACGATCAGATACGCAGTATTTT. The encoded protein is CASSLVSGGRRSDTQYF.

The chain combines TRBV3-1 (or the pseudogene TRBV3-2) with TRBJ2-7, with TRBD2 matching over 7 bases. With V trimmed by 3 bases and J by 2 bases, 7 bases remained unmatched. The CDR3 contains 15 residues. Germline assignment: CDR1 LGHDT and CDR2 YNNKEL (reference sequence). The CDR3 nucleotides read TGTGCCAGCAGCCAGGAACTAGCGCGAACCTACGAGCAGTACTTC. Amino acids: CASSQELARTYEQYF.

The CDR3 coding sequence is TGTGCCAGCAGCTTGACAGGGGGCGGAGAGACCCAGTACTTC. Its translation: CASSLTGGGETQYF. The chain combines TRBV5-6 with TRBJ2-5; 9 bases line up with TRBD1. The CDR3 has 14 residues. The V segment lost 1 base and the J segment 4 bases; nucleotides outside the gene matches: 2. Germline-derived CDR1 and CDR2 are SGHDT and YYEEEE.